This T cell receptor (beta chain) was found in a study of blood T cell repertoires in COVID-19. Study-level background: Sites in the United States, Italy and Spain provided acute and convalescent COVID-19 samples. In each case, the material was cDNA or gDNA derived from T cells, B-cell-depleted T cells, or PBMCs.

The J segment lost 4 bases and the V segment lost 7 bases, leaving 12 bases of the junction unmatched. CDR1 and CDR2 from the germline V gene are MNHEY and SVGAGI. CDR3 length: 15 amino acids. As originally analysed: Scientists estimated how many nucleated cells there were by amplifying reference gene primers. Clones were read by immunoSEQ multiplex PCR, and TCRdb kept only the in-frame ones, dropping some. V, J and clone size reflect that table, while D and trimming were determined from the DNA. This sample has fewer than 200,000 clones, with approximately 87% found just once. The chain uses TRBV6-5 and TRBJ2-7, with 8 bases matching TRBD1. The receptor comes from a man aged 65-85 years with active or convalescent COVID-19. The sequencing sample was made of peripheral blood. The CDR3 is CASTRKRTGIYEQYF. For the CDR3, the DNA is TGTGCCAGCACGCGCAAAAGGACAGGGATTTACGAGCAGTACTTC.